This TCR beta chain stems from a study of cytomegalovirus exposure and HLA in healthy donors. Study-level findings and limits: Among TCR beta chains, those listed as cytomegalovirus-associated numbered some 170. Researchers reported in a later analysis that common viral pathogens appeared linked to several top clusters.

This clone occurred a few times. No antigen is known for it. In the PCR, 60 Vbeta and 13 Jbeta primers were used. Measured with immunoSEQ multiplex PCR; TCRdb has only the in-frame clones, and not every one. Here the sample spans 110,000 to 150,000 clones, approximately 80% being singletons. The sequenced sample consisted of PBMCs. This TCR was sampled from a man aged 40-49 years in good health and CMV-seronegative.

The CDR3 coding sequence is TGTGCCAGCAGCTTGGCAGGATTTGGAAACACCATATATTTT. Its translation: CASSLAGFGNTIYF. The V and J genes are TRBV5-4 and TRBJ1-3; D is uncertain. CDR1 and CDR2 (germline): SGHNT, YYREEE (reference sequence). Trimming pared 0 bases from V and 3 bases from J, leaving 7 bases between. This CDR3 spans 14 amino acids.